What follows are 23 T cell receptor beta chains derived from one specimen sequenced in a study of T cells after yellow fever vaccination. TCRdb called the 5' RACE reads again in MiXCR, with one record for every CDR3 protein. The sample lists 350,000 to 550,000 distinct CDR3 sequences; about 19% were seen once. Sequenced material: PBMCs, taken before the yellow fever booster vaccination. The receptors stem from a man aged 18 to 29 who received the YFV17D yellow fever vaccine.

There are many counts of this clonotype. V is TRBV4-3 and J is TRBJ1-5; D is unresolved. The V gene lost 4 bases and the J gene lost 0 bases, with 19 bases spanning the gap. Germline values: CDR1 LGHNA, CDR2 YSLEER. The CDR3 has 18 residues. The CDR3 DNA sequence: TGCGCCAGCAGCCCCGGGATTGGAGGGCCGTATAGCAATCAGCCCCAGCATTTT. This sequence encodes CASSPGIGGPYSNQPQHF.

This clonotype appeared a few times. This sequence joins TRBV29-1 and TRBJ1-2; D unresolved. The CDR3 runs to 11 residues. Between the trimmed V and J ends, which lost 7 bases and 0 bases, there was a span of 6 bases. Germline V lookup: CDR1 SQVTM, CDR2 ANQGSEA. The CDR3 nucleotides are TGCAGCGCCGGATCTAACTATGGCTACACCTTC. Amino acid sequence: CSAGSNYGYTF.

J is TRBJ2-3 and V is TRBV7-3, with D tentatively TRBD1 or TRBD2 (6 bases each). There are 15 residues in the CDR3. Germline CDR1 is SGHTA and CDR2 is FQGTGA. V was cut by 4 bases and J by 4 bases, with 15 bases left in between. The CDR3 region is CASSWGAGSADTQYF. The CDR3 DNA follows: TGTGCCAGCAGCTGGGGGGCAGGCTCAGCAGATACGCAGTATTTT.

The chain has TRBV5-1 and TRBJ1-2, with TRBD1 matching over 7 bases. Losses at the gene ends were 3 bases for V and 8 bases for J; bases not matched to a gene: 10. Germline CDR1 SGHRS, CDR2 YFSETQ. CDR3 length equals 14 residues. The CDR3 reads CASSWDSPRGGYTF. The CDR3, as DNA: TGCGCCAGCAGCTGGGACAGCCCTAGGGGCGGCTACACCTTC.

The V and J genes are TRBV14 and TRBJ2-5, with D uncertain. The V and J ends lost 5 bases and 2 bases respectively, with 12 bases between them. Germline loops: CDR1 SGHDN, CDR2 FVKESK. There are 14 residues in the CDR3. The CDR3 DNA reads TGTGCCAGCAGCTTTCGGGCAGGTCAAGAGACCCAGTACTTC. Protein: CASSFRAGQETQYF.

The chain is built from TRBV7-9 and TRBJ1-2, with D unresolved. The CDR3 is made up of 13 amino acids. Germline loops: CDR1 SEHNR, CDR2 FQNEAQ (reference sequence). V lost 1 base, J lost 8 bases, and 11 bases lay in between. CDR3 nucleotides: TGTGCCAGCAGCTTAGATACGGGATGGGGCTACACCTTC. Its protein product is CASSLDTGWGYTF.

The CDR3 region has the DNA TGCGCCAGCAGCTTGGTGGTGGGGGCCAACAATGAGCAGTTCTTC. Amino acids: CASSLVVGANNEQFF. The genes are TRBV5-1 and TRBJ2-1; tentative D call: TRBD1 (6 bases). CDR1 SGHRS and CDR2 YFSETQ come from the germline V gene. The V end was cut by 0 bases, the J end by 5 bases, with 12 bases between. There are 15 residues in the CDR3.

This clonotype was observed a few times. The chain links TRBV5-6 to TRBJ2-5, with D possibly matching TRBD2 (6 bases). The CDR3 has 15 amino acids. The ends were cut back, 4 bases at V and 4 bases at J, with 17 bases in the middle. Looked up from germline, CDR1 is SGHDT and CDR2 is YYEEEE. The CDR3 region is CASSRRSLGGETQYF. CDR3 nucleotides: TGTGCCAGCAGCCGAAGATCGTTGGGAGGAGAGACCCAGTACTTC.

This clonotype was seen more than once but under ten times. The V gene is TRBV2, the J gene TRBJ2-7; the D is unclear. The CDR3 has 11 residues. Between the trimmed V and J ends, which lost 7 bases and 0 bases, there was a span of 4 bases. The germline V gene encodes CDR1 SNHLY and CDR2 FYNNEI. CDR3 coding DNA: TGTGCCAGCATTTCCTCCTACGAGCAGTACGTC. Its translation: CASISSYEQYV.

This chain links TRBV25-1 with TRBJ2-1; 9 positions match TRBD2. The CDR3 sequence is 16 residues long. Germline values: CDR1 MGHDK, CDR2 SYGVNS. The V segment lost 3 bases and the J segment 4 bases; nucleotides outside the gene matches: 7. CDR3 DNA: TGTGCCAGCAGTGACACGCGGGGGGGACAATACAATGAGCAGTTCTTC. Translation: CASSDTRGGQYNEQFF.

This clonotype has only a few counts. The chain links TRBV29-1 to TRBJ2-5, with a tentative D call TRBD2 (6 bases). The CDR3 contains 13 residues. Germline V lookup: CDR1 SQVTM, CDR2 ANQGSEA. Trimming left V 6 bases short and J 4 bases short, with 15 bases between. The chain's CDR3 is CSVLGGGLETQYF. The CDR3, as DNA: TGCAGCGTCCTGGGGGGTGGATTAGAGACCCAGTACTTC.

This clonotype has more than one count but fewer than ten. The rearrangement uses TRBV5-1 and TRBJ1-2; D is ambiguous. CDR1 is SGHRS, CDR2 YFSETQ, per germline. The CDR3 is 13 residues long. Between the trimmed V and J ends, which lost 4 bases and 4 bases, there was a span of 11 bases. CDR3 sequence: CASSGSDSYGYTF. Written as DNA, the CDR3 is TGCGCCAGCAGCGGTTCAGATAGCTATGGCTACACCTTC.

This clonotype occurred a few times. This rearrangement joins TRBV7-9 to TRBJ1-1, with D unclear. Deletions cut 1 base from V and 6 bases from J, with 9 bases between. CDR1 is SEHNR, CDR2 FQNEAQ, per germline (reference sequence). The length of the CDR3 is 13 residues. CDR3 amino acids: CASSLGLPSEAFF. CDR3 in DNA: TGTGCCAGCAGCTTAGGACTTCCCTCTGAAGCTTTCTTT.

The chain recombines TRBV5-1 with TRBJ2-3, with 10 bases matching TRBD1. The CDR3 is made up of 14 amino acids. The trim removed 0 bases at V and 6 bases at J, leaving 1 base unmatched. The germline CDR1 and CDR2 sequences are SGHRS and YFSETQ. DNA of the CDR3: TGCGCCAGCAGCTTGGAGGGACAGGGGGATACGCAGTATTTT. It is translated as CASSLEGQGDTQYF.

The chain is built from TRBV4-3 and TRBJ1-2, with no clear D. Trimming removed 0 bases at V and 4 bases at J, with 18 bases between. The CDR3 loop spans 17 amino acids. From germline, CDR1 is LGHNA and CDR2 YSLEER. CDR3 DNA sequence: TGCGCCAGCAGCCAAGATCTTGGCAGAGAACTCCTCTATGGCTACACCTTC. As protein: CASSQDLGRELLYGYTF.

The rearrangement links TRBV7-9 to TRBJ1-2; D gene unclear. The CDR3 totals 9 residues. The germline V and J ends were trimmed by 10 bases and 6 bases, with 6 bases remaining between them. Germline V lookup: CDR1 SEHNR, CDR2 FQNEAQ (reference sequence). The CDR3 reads CAIDDGYTF. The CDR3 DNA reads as TGTGCCATAGACGATGGCTACACCTTC.

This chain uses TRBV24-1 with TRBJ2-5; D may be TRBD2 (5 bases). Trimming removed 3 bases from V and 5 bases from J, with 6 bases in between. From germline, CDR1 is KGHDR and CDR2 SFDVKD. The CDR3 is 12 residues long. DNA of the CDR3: TGTGCCACCAGTGATCCGGGGGAGACCCAGTACTTC. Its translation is CATSDPGETQYF.

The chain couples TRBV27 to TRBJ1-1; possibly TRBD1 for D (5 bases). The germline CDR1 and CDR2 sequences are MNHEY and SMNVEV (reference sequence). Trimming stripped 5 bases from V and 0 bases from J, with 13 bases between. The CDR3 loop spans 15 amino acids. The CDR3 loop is CASSPWGRLNTEAFF. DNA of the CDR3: TGTGCCAGCAGTCCCTGGGGCAGACTGAACACTGAAGCTTTCTTT.

The CDR3 DNA reads as TGTGCCACCAGTGCCTCGACAGGGTTCACTGAAGCTTTCTTT. Its protein product is CATSASTGFTEAFF. The genes are TRBV24-1 and TRBJ1-1; TRBD1 matches at 7 bases. The CDR3 covers 14 residues. V was pared by 5 bases and J by 4 bases, with 6 bases of the junction left unmatched. Germline V gene data show CDR1 as KGHDR and CDR2 as SFDVKD.

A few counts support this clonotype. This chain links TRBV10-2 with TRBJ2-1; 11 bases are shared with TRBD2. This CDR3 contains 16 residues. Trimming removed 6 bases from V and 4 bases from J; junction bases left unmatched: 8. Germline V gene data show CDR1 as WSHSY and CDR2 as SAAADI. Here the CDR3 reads CASRTGTSGDYNEQFF. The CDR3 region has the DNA TGCGCCAGCAGGACCGGGACTAGCGGAGATTACAATGAGCAGTTCTTC.

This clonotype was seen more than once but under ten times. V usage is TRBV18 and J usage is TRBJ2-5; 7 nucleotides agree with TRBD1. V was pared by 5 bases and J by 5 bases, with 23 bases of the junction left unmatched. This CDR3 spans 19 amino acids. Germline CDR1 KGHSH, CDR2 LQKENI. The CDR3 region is CASSSTGTHMAGGKETQYF. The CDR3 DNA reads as TGTGCCAGCTCATCGACAGGGACCCATATGGCTGGTGGTAAGGAGACCCAGTACTTC.

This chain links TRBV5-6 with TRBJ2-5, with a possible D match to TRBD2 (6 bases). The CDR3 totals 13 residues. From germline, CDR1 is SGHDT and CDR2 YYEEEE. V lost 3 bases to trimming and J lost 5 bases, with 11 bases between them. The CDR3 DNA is TGTGCCAGCAGCTGGGAGGTCCGGGAGACCCAGTACTTC. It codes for CASSWEVRETQYF. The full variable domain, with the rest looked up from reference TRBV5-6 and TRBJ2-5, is DAGVTQSPTHLIKTRGQQVTLRCSPKSGHDTVSWYQQALGQGPQFIFQYYEEEERQRGNFPDRFSGHQFPNYSSELNVNALLLGDSALYLCASSWEVRETQYFGPGTRLLVL.

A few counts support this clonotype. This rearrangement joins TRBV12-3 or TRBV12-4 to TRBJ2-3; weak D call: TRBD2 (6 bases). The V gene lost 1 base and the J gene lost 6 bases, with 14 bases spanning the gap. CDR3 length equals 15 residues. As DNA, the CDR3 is TGTGCCAGCAGTTTAGAGGCGGGGAGTTGGGATACGCAGTATTTT. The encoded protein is CASSLEAGSWDTQYF.